The 14 T cell receptor beta chains listed next were all sequenced from one sample in a study of cytomegalovirus exposure and HLA in healthy donors. PCR used 60 Vbeta primers and 13 Jbeta primers. Method: immunoSEQ multiplex PCR; TCRdb's copy keeps in-frame clones and lacks some. This table has 90,000 to 120,000 clones, 65% to 85% appearing once. Sequences were obtained from PBMCs. These receptors all stem from a man between 18 and 29 years old in good health and CMV-seronegative.

The genes are TRBV19 and TRBJ2-3; D is possibly TRBD1 (7 bases). The CDR3 has 18 residues. Trimming removed 1 base from V and 3 bases from J, with 20 bases in between. Germline CDR1 LNHDA, CDR2 SQIVND (reference sequence). CDR3 nucleotides: TGTGCCAGTAGTATAGGGACAGGAGGGCTTGTAAGGACAGATACGCAGTATTTT. Residues: CASSIGTGGLVRTDTQYF.

The genes are TRBV2 and TRBJ1-6, with D possibly being TRBD1 (6 bases). Germline V gene data show CDR1 as SNHLY and CDR2 as FYNNEI. V lost 10 bases, J lost 0 bases, and 13 bases lay in between. CDR3 size: 15 residues. The CDR3 nucleotides read TGTGCCACGTCAGGGGATAGCTCCTATAATTCACCCCTCCACTTT. Encoded protein: CATSGDSSYNSPLHF.

The chain is built from TRBV9 and TRBJ1-2; D ambiguous. CDR3 length: 17 amino acids. V lost 0 bases and J 5 bases, leaving 20 bases between the germline ends. From germline, CDR1 is SGDLS and CDR2 YYNGEE. The chain's CDR3 is CASSVGGNRVSAYGYTF. The CDR3, as DNA: TGTGCCAGCAGCGTAGGAGGGAATCGGGTTTCGGCGTATGGCTACACCTTC.

This chain's CDR3 is CASSWLAGVTGELFF. CDR3 DNA: TGTGCCAGCAGCTGGCTGGCAGGGGTCACCGGGGAGCTGTTTTTT. The V call is TRBV13, the J call TRBJ2-2; TRBD1 is a possible D gene (6 bases). Trimming removed 4 bases at V and 4 bases at J, with 13 bases between. This CDR3 is 15 amino acids long. In germline, CDR1 is PRHDT, CDR2 FYEKMQ (reference sequence).

As regards this clone: One end of the junction fails to match germline, which may point to a read error. The V gene is TRBV2, the J gene TRBJ2-5; D might be TRBD2 (7 bases). Germline V CDR1 and CDR2: SNHLY, FYNNEI. The CDR3 length is 14 residues. The CDR3 protein is CASSGGGQGEAQYF. The CDR3 bases are TGTGCCAGCAGTGGGGGGGGGCAGGGAGAGGCCCAGTACTTC.

The chain uses TRBV10-3 and TRBJ2-7; D not certain. Trimming removed 10 bases from V and 0 bases from J, with 16 bases in between. The germline V gene encodes CDR1 ENHRY and CDR2 SYGVKD. This CDR3 has 14 amino acids. This chain's CDR3 is CATTEAVSSYEQYF. The CDR3 bases are TGTGCCACCACCGAGGCAGTCAGCTCCTACGAGCAGTACTTC.

The chain recombines TRBV28 with TRBJ2-1; 11 positions agree with TRBD2. The length of the CDR3 is 13 residues. Germline V lookup: CDR1 MDHEN, CDR2 SYDVKM. Germline trimming cut 8 bases from V and 5 bases from J; bases unmatched to any gene: 2. The DNA of the CDR3 is TGTGCCAGCCGACTAGCGGGACACAATGAGCAGTTCTTC. Translating it yields CASRLAGHNEQFF.

The V call is TRBV5-4, the J call TRBJ1-3; D may be TRBD1 (6 bases). Per germline, CDR1 SGHNT and CDR2 YYREEE (reference sequence). V was pared by 4 bases and J by 1 base, with 18 bases between. This CDR3 has 17 residues. The CDR3 sequence: CASSPDRSWPSGNTIYF. The CDR3 DNA follows: TGTGCCAGCAGCCCTGACAGGTCATGGCCATCTGGAAACACCATATATTTT.

This chain links TRBV6-1 with TRBJ2-7, with D possibly matching TRBD1 (6 bases). Germline V gene data show CDR1 as MNHNS and CDR2 as SASEGT. Between the trimmed V and J ends, which lost 10 bases and 3 bases, there was a span of 19 bases. The CDR3 extends over 14 amino acids. The CDR3 sequence is CATRRRDTNYEQYF. DNA for the CDR3: TGTGCCACCAGGCGCCGGGACACCAACTACGAGCAGTACTTC.

V gene TRBV4-2 combines with J gene TRBJ2-7, with TRBD2 matching over 7 bases. CDR3 size: 14 residues. Germline V gene lookup returns CDR1 LGHNA and CDR2 YNFKEQ. V gave up 3 bases and J gave up 5 bases; unmatched junction bases: 7. The DNA for the CDR3 is TGTGCCAGCAGCCAGGGGGGGTCTATGGACGAGCAGTACTTC. Protein: CASSQGGSMDEQYF.

The V gene is TRBV4-3, the J gene TRBJ2-7, with a tentative D call TRBD2 (5 bases). The CDR3 runs to 17 residues. Trimming left V 0 bases short and J 1 base short, with 16 bases between. Germline loops: CDR1 LGHNA, CDR2 YSLEER. CDR3 region: CASSQDWRQALSYEQYF. CDR3 coding DNA: TGCGCCAGCAGCCAAGATTGGAGGCAGGCCCTTTCCTACGAGCAGTACTTC.

This clone was seen more than once but under ten times. J is TRBJ1-5 and V is TRBV4-3; D is ambiguous. V was pared by 0 bases and J by 6 bases, with 12 bases between. This CDR3 has 15 amino acids. The V gene's germline CDR1 is LGHNA and CDR2 YSLEER. CDR3: CASSQELGGSQPQHF. In DNA, the CDR3 is TGCGCCAGCAGCCAAGAGTTGGGCGGGTCTCAGCCCCAGCATTTT.

The chain recombines TRBV10-3 with TRBJ1-2; TRBD1 agrees at 10 bases. The germline CDR1 and CDR2 sequences are ENHRY and SYGVKD. This CDR3 is built from 17 residues. V shed 8 bases and J 0 bases; nucleotides not matched to a gene: 12. The CDR3 DNA is TGTGCCATCCCCCGCGTCGTGACAGGGGGCTCTAACTATGGCTACACCTTC. Protein product: CAIPRVVTGGSNYGYTF.

The CDR3 loop is CASRHSNSGNTIYF. The CDR3, as DNA: TGTGCCAGCAGGCACTCGAACTCTGGAAACACCATATATTTT. The chain combines TRBV6-5 with TRBJ1-3; D unclear. Per the germline V gene, CDR1 is MNHEY and CDR2 is SVGAGI. This CDR3 spans 14 amino acids. Trimming cost V 6 bases and J 0 bases, with 9 bases left between them.